One sample yielded the 24 T cell receptor beta chains listed below, sequenced in a study of beta chain features in type 1 diabetes. cDNA synthesis used the whole RNA isolate, giving expressed TCRB sequences. Sequenced by immunoSEQ multiplex PCR; TCRdb stores in-frame clones only, minus some. Found here are around 350,000 clones, around an eighth of them singletons; the top ten hold 0.017%. The sequenced material came from naive CD4+ T cells from blood. The receptors stem from a man aged 18 to 30 in good health.

This clone was seen a few times. This chain joins TRBV2 and TRBJ1-5; D is unresolved. Germline V gene lookup returns CDR1 SNHLY and CDR2 FYNNEI. Trimming cost V 6 bases and J 1 base, with 10 bases left between them. The CDR3 totals 14 residues. The CDR3 nucleotides are TGTGCCAGCAGATTTACAGAGAGCAATCAGCCCCAGCATTTT. This translates into CASRFTESNQPQHF.

The chain has TRBV15 and TRBJ1-5, with 8 nucleotides matching TRBD1. CDR1 and CDR2 (germline): LNHNV, YYDKDF (reference sequence). This CDR3 has 13 amino acids. V gave up 3 bases and J gave up 7 bases; unmatched junction bases: 2. DNA of the CDR3: TGTGCCACCAGCAGGACAGGGGCGCAGCCCCAGCATTTT. Translating it yields CATSRTGAQPQHF.

The chain carries TRBV7-9 and TRBJ2-7, with D perhaps matching TRBD2 (6 bases). This CDR3 contains 15 residues. Trimming pared 0 bases from V and 0 bases from J, leaving 9 bases between. CDR1 and CDR2 from the germline V gene are SEHNR and FQNEAQ (reference sequence). The CDR3 region has the DNA TGTGCCAGCAGCTTAGCGGCGGGGAGCTCCTACGAGCAGTACTTC. Translation: CASSLAAGSSYEQYF.

This rearrangement joins TRBV28 to TRBJ2-3; TRBD1 is a possible D gene (5 bases). There are 15 residues in the CDR3. The ends were cut back, 2 bases at V and 3 bases at J, with 12 bases in the middle. CDR1 is MDHEN, CDR2 SYDVKM, per germline. This CDR3 reads CASSLIGRVTDTQYF. Here the CDR3 DNA reads TGTGCCAGCAGTTTAATAGGCAGGGTGACAGATACGCAGTATTTT.

The chain is built from TRBV25-1 and TRBJ2-2; TRBD1 matches 7 bases. J gave up 1 base and V 4 bases, and 9 bases lay outside the gene matches. Germline-derived CDR1 and CDR2 are MGHDK and SYGVNS. The CDR3 loop spans 17 amino acids. CDR3 loop: CASSGSQGQKNTGELFF. The DNA for the CDR3 is TGTGCCAGCAGTGGGTCGCAGGGACAGAAGAACACCGGGGAGCTGTTTTTT. The entire variable domain, with the rest obtained from reference TRBV25-1 and TRBJ2-2, is as follows: EADIYQTPRYLVIGTGKKITLECSQTMGHDKMYWYQQDPGMELHLIHYSYGVNSTEKGDLSSESTVSRIRTEHFPLTLESARPSHTSQYLCASSGSQGQKNTGELFFGEGSRLTVL.

This chain uses TRBV7-3 with TRBJ2-3; TRBD2 matches 9 bases. The CDR3 consists of 15 residues. Germline CDR1 is SGHTA and CDR2 is FQGTGA. V lost 6 bases and J lost 6; bases outside the gene matches: 10. In DNA form, the CDR3 reads TGTGCCAGCAGTGGCGGGACTAGCATCTTGGATACGCAGTATTTT. This gives the protein CASSGGTSILDTQYF.

In its sample, this clone was seen a few times. The V gene is TRBV5-1, the J gene TRBJ2-5, with TRBD1 as a possible D gene (6 bases). V shed 0 bases and J shed 3 bases, with 12 bases lying between them. The CDR3 length is 15 residues. Germline assignment: CDR1 SGHRS and CDR2 YFSETQ. The CDR3 region is CASSLAGTSEETQYF. The CDR3 nucleotides read TGCGCCAGCAGCTTGGCAGGGACATCAGAAGAGACCCAGTACTTC.

The chain combines TRBV13 with TRBJ1-1, with D possibly matching TRBD1 (5 bases). V lost 1 base and J 3 bases, leaving 12 bases between the germline ends. The CDR3 loop spans 15 amino acids. Germline V CDR1 and CDR2: PRHDT, FYEKMQ (reference sequence). CDR3 loop: CASSLAWSRDTEAFF. The CDR3 coding sequence is TGTGCCAGCAGCTTAGCATGGAGCAGGGACACTGAAGCTTTCTTT.

Only a few counts were recorded for this clone. The chain uses TRBV14 and TRBJ2-7, with D possibly matching TRBD1 (6 bases). Trimming shortened V by 0 bases and J by 6 bases, and 18 bases separated the two germline ends. The CDR3 length is 16 residues. Germline V lookup: CDR1 SGHDN, CDR2 FVKESK. CDR3 nucleotides: TGTGCCAGCAGCCAAGATCTCGGCAGGGGTTGGGGCGAGCAGTACTTC. Encoded protein: CASSQDLGRGWGEQYF.

CDR3 sequence (DNA): TGTGCCAGCAGCTTGGTTCGTCTAGCGGGAGGGCCTACAGATACGCAGTATTTT. Residues: CASSLVRLAGGPTDTQYF. The chain uses TRBV7-9 and TRBJ2-3; 12 bases line up with TRBD2. CDR3 length equals 18 residues. The junction had 10 bases not matched to a gene; V was cut back by 3 bases and J by 3 bases. Germline V lookup: CDR1 SEHNR, CDR2 FQNEAQ (reference sequence).

This clone has just a few counts. The chain carries TRBV6-4 and TRBJ2-1; D is ambiguous. The CDR3 contains 15 residues. Germline CDR1 MRHNA, CDR2 SNTAGT. V dropped 3 bases and J dropped 0 bases, with 9 bases sitting between them. CDR3 region: CASSETWSSYNEQFF. Here the CDR3 DNA reads TGTGCCAGCAGTGAAACGTGGAGCTCCTACAATGAGCAGTTCTTC.

This clone was found a few times. V gene TRBV30 combines with J gene TRBJ1-5; D perhaps matches TRBD1 (5 bases). The V gene's germline CDR1 is GTSNPN and CDR2 SVGIG (reference sequence). V was trimmed by 8 bases and J by 6 bases, leaving 20 bases between them. This CDR3 spans 14 amino acids. The CDR3 protein is CAGGGTTRGQPQHF. The CDR3, as DNA: TGTGCCGGGGGAGGGACGACACGGGGTCAGCCCCAGCATTTT.

CDR3 DNA: TGTGCCAGCAGTCCGCGACAGACCTACGAGCAGTACTTC. It codes for CASSPRQTYEQYF. The gene calls are TRBV7-2 and TRBJ2-7; D might be TRBD1 (5 bases). Germline V gives CDR1 SGHTA, CDR2 FQGNSA. The V end was cut by 6 bases, the J end by 2 bases, with 11 bases between. The CDR3 is 13 amino acids.

This clone has more than one count but fewer than ten. The CDR3 nucleotides read TGCGCCAGCAGCCAAGTCCCTTTCGGGGGGGCAACAGATACGCAGTATTTT. It specifies CASSQVPFGGATDTQYF. This chain connects TRBV4-3 to TRBJ2-3; TRBD2 matches at 8 bases. Germline V gene lookup returns CDR1 LGHNA and CDR2 YSLEER. CDR3 length: 17 residues. The trim removed 1 base at V and 3 bases at J, leaving 9 bases unmatched.

About this clone itself: One end of the junction varies from germline; a read error may be responsible. This rearrangement joins TRBV7-2 to TRBJ2-7, with 9 nucleotides matching TRBD2. Germline V gene sequence: CDR1 SGHTA, CDR2 FQGNSA. This CDR3 spans 18 amino acids. In nucleotides, the CDR3 is TGTGCCAGCAGCTTAGCCGTACGCTGGCGGGAGGGCTCCCACGAGCAGTACTTC. Its translation: CASSLAVRWREGSHEQYF.

The sample holds a few counts of this clone. V usage is TRBV1 and J usage is TRBJ1-1. TRBV1 is deemed a pseudogene. The CDR3 length is 12 residues. In nucleotides, the CDR3 is TGCACCAGCAAGGGCCGGGGCACTGAAGCTTTCTTT. Translating gives CTSKGRGTEAFF.

This clone has a handful of counts. The chain couples TRBV5-1 to TRBJ1-4; 7 bases align to TRBD1. This CDR3 is built from 15 residues. Looked up from germline, CDR1 is SGHRS and CDR2 is YFSETQ. J gave up 8 bases and V 2 bases, and 9 bases lay outside the gene matches. Here the CDR3 DNA reads TGCGCCAGCAGCTTCACCGGGACAGTTGAAGAAAAACTGTTTTTT. It specifies CASSFTGTVEEKLFF.

The chain joins TRBV7-9 to TRBJ1-6; D unclear. CDR3 size: 11 residues. V was shortened by 2 bases and J by 10 bases, with 3 bases between the two germline ends. Germline V gives CDR1 SEHNR, CDR2 FQNEAQ (reference sequence). CDR3 residues: CASSLSSPLHF. CDR3 DNA: TGTGCCAGCAGCTTAAGCTCACCCCTCCACTTT.

This chain links TRBV10-3 with TRBJ2-7, with 9 nucleotides matching TRBD1. Germline CDR1 ENHRY, CDR2 SYGVKD. Losses at the gene ends were 4 bases for V and 4 bases for J; bases not matched to a gene: 5. This CDR3 is 14 amino acids long. The CDR3 sequence: CAISGTGAEYEQYF. CDR3 coding DNA: TGTGCCATCAGTGGGACAGGGGCGGAATACGAGCAGTACTTC.

This rearrangement joins TRBV6-5 to TRBJ2-7, with D possibly matching TRBD2 (6 bases). The V gene lost 4 bases and the J gene lost 2 bases, with 12 bases spanning the gap. The CDR3 totals 14 residues. CDR1 and CDR2 (germline): MNHEY, SVGAGI. The CDR3 reads CASSFKRTTYEQYF. CDR3 coding DNA: TGTGCCAGCAGTTTCAAGCGGACTACCTACGAGCAGTACTTC.

The V gene is TRBV21-1, the J gene TRBJ1-6; the table's TRBD1 call for D was not verified on the DNA. TRBV21-1 is labeled a pseudogene. The CDR3 has 15 residues. CDR3 nucleotides: TGTGCCAGCAGCACACAGGGGTTGGGTAATTCACCCCTCCACTTT. Protein: CASSTQGLGNSPLHF.

This clone was seen a few times. This chain uses TRBV9 with TRBJ2-1, with 7 bases identical to TRBD2. This CDR3 has 15 amino acids. The V and J ends lost 3 bases and 5 bases, in that order; junction bases with no gene match: 8. Germline V gene lookup returns CDR1 SGDLS and CDR2 YYNGEE. The CDR3 reads CASSAPGTTDNEQFF. The CDR3 DNA sequence: TGTGCCAGCAGCGCTCCCGGGACTACCGACAATGAGCAGTTCTTC.

This clone appeared a few times. The chain has TRBV28 and TRBJ2-5; TRBD2 aligns across 8 bases. V was clipped by 4 bases and J by 4 bases; unmatched bases: 5. Per the germline V gene, CDR1 is MDHEN and CDR2 is SYDVKM. The CDR3 spans 14 residues. CDR3 sequence: CASSWIAGRETQYF. The CDR3 nucleotides are TGTGCCAGCAGTTGGATAGCGGGACGAGAGACCCAGTACTTC. Complete variable domain (other parts from reference TRBV28 and TRBJ2-5): DVKVTQSSRYLVKRTGEKVFLECVQDMDHENMFWYRQDPGLGLRLIYFSYDVKMKEKGDIPEGYSVSREKKERFSLILESASTNQTSMYLCASSWIAGRETQYFGPGTRLLVL.

Only a few counts were recorded for this clone. CDR3 DNA: TGTGCCAGCACCCTGGCGCAGGGGACAGATACGCAGTATTTT. Translating it yields CASTLAQGTDTQYF. This rearrangement joins TRBV28 to TRBJ2-3; a weak D match, TRBD1 (6 bases). Trimming removed 7 bases at V and 3 bases at J, with 14 bases between. The CDR3 sequence is 14 residues long. Per the germline V gene, CDR1 is MDHEN and CDR2 is SYDVKM.